Below, 23 T cell receptor beta chains from the same sample are listed, as sequenced in a study of human T cells and chemical hapten exposure. Time point specified: patch test 1, 2 weeks after DPC sensitization. The treatment was: therapeutic diphenylcyclopropenone sensitization with weekly scalp DPC. TCRdb ran MiXCR on the RACE reads and lists one entry per CDR3 protein. The table lists 370,000 or so distinct CDR3 sequences, approximately 4.4% of them singletons. The sequences come from whole blood, collected in connection with sensitization to the hapten diphenylcyclopropenone (DPC). These receptors were taken from a woman in her fifties or sixties with alopecia areata. Some clones in this sample may be carry-over from other donors' samples.

The sample holds many counts of this clonotype. The rearrangement links TRBV27 to TRBJ1-6; D possibly corresponds to TRBD1 (5 bases). CDR1 MNHEY and CDR2 SMNVEV come from the germline V gene (reference sequence). The length of the CDR3 is 15 residues. V lost 3 bases, J lost 2 bases, and 8 bases lay in between. The chain's CDR3 is CASSFGGTYNSPLHF. The CDR3 DNA follows: TGTGCCAGCAGTTTCGGGGGAACCTATAATTCACCCCTCCACTTT.

This clonotype was picked up a small number of times. The genes are TRBV5-1 and TRBJ1-4, with 9 bases that match TRBD1. The CDR3 spans 16 residues. V was clipped by 0 bases and J by 2 bases; unmatched bases: 2. CDR1 SGHRS and CDR2 YFSETQ come from the germline V gene. The chain's CDR3 is CASSLGGQGTNEKLFF. CDR3 sequence (DNA): TGCGCCAGCAGCTTGGGAGGACAGGGGACTAATGAAAAACTGTTTTTT.

This clonotype was found many times. The gene calls are TRBV29-1 and TRBJ1-6; D perhaps matches TRBD1 (5 bases). The CDR3 spans 12 residues. The germline V gene encodes CDR1 SQVTM and CDR2 ANQGSEA. V shed 5 bases and J shed 7 bases, with 9 bases lying between them. The CDR3 sequence is CSVRDGNSPLHF. CDR3 coding DNA: TGCAGCGTTCGGGACGGAAATTCACCCCTCCACTTT.

The table lists this clonotype with many counts. The CDR3 DNA is TGCAGTGCTACATCGGGATCGCACGATCAGCCCCAGCATTTT. Translation gives CSATSGSHDQPQHF. V usage is TRBV20-1 and J usage is TRBJ1-5; D remains ambiguous. The germline gives CDR1 DFQATT, CDR2 SNEGSKA (reference sequence). V lost 4 bases and J 5 bases, leaving 15 bases between the germline ends. The length of the CDR3 is 14 residues.

A note on this clonotype: This clone may be a read error of a much larger clone one base away. This sequence joins TRBV20-1 and TRBJ1-2; 7 nucleotides align to TRBD1. The germline gives CDR1 DFQATT, CDR2 SNEGSKA (reference sequence). V gave up 5 bases and J gave up 7 bases; unmatched junction bases: 13. The CDR3 consists of 14 residues. CDR3 protein: CSAVRGSVSCGYTF. DNA for the CDR3: TGCAGTGCTGTCAGGGGGTCTGTTAGCTGTGGCTACACCTTC.

This clonotype was recorded at least ten times. This rearrangement joins TRBV7-2 to TRBJ1-6; D remains unclear. Germline V gene lookup returns CDR1 SGHTA and CDR2 FQGNSA. Trimming shortened V by 6 bases and J by 2 bases, and 14 bases separated the two germline ends. The length of the CDR3 is 16 residues. The CDR3 protein is CASRPDKFTYNSPLHF. CDR3 DNA sequence: TGTGCCAGCAGACCCGACAAATTCACCTATAATTCACCCCTCCACTTT.

This clonotype came up many times. This sequence joins TRBV12-3 or TRBV12-4 and TRBJ2-1, with 7 bases that match TRBD2. The V segment lost 7 bases and the J segment 5 bases; nucleotides outside the gene matches: 20. The CDR3 has 18 residues. The CDR3: CASTPSSRGWGGNNEQFF. The CDR3 DNA follows: TGTGCCAGCACCCCTAGCTCCCGGGGTTGGGGGGGTAACAATGAGCAGTTCTTC.

This clonotype was detected ten times or more. The genes are TRBV5-6 and TRBJ2-4; D possibly corresponds to TRBD1 (6 bases). Trimming took 3 bases from V and 5 from J, leaving 12 bases between them. Germline CDR1 is SGHDT and CDR2 is YYEEEE. The CDR3 consists of 14 residues. CDR3 loop: CASSSTGIENIQYF. The CDR3 nucleotides are TGTGCCAGCAGCTCCACAGGGATAGAAAACATTCAGTACTTC.

This clonotype was counted ten times or more. The J gene is TRBJ1-2, the V gene TRBV6-1, with 7 bases aligning to TRBD1. Losses at the gene ends were 4 bases for V and 5 bases for J; bases not matched to a gene: 4. Germline assignment: CDR1 MNHNS and CDR2 SASEGT. CDR3 length: 13 residues. CDR3 sequence: CASSVEGAYGYTF. Here the CDR3 DNA reads TGTGCCAGCAGTGTGGAGGGGGCGTATGGCTACACCTTC.

This clonotype has at least ten counts. The chain couples TRBV3-1 to TRBJ2-7; tentatively, D is TRBD1 (5 bases). Germline CDR1 and CDR2: LGHDT and YNNKEL (reference sequence). The CDR3 has 12 residues. With 2 bases removed from V and 4 bases from J, the gap between germline ends came to 6 bases. CDR3 nucleotides: TGTGCCAGCAGCCAACGACAGTACGAGCAGTACTTC. This gives the protein CASSQRQYEQYF.

With respect to this clonotype: A read error is possible here, since a much larger clone lies one base away. The genes are TRBV7-8 and TRBJ1-5; TRBD1 matches 8 bases. Germline V CDR1 and CDR2: SGHVS, FQNEAQ. This CDR3 comprises 15 residues. V lost 1 base to trimming and J lost 4 bases; unmatched junction nucleotides: 3. In DNA, the CDR3 is TGTGCCAGCAGCTTAGGGGACAGGAGTAATCAGCCCCAGCATTTT. Translating gives CASSLGDRSNQPQHF.

This clonotype was seen a few times. The CDR3 is CASSRQRSATNEKLFF. The CDR3 DNA reads as TGTGCCAGCTCACGCCAACGGTCTGCAACTAATGAAAAACTGTTTTTT. The rearrangement links TRBV18 to TRBJ1-4; D not certain. V was pared by 4 bases and J by 0 bases, with 12 bases between. This CDR3 is 16 amino acids long. Germline CDR1 is KGHSH and CDR2 is LQKENI.

Ten or more counts support this clonotype. This chain connects TRBV29-1 to TRBJ2-1; TRBD2 matches 15 bases. Germline loops: CDR1 SQVTM, CDR2 ANQGSEA. There are 14 residues in the CDR3. The V gene end was trimmed by 7 bases and the J gene end by 8 bases; junction bases not matched to a gene: 6. The CDR3 bases are TGCAGCGCCCGGACTAGCGGGAGGGGGGATGAGCAGTTCTTC. Its translation: CSARTSGRGDEQFF.

This clonotype was recorded a few times. The chain recombines TRBV2 with TRBJ1-4; D may be TRBD1 (5 bases). Germline CDR1 and CDR2: SNHLY and FYNNEI. Trimming pared 7 bases from V and 8 bases from J, leaving 11 bases between. This CDR3 is built from 12 residues. The CDR3 DNA reads as TGTGCCAGCACAGGGTCAGGAGAAAAACTGTTTTTT. This codes for CASTGSGEKLFF.

This clonotype showed up many times. The rearrangement links TRBV24-1 to TRBJ2-1; 10 bases map to TRBD2. Germline V gene sequence: CDR1 KGHDR, CDR2 SFDVKD. The CDR3 is 13 amino acids. The V segment lost 9 bases and the J segment 10 bases; nucleotides outside the gene matches: 8. CDR3 in DNA: TGTGCCACCGCGGGACTAGCGTTTAACGAGCAGTTCTTC. Amino acids: CATAGLAFNEQFF.

This clonotype was counted many times. The chain links TRBV7-2 to TRBJ1-3; D is ambiguous. CDR1 is SGHTA, CDR2 FQGNSA, per germline. V was cut by 5 bases and J by 3 bases, with 11 bases left in between. The CDR3 is 14 amino acids. CDR3 DNA sequence: TGTGCCAGCAGCCCCACCAGCGTTGGAAACACCATATATTTT. Protein: CASSPTSVGNTIYF.

The genes are TRBV7-2 and TRBJ1-2; TRBD1 might be the D (6 bases). This CDR3 comprises 13 residues. The germline gives CDR1 SGHTA, CDR2 FQGNSA. The V gene lost 2 bases and the J gene lost 3 bases, with 7 bases spanning the gap. CDR3 residues: CASSLNRDYGYTF. The CDR3 DNA is TGTGCCAGCAGCTTAAACAGGGACTATGGCTACACCTTC. Filled out from reference TRBV7-2 and TRBJ1-2, the complete variable domain reads GAGVSQSPSNKVTEKGKDVELRCDPISGHTALYWYRQSLGQGLEFLIYFQGNSAPDKSGLPSDRFSAERTGGSVSTLTIQRTQQEDSAVYLCASSLNRDYGYTFGSGTRLTVV.

This clonotype showed up many times. The rearrangement links TRBV4-1 to TRBJ1-5; maybe TRBD1 (6 bases). This CDR3 is built from 16 residues. Germline CDR1 reads MGHRA; CDR2 reads YSYEKL. V was shortened by 3 bases and J by 4 bases, with 16 bases between the two germline ends. The CDR3 protein is CASSQATGAPNQPQHF. The DNA for the CDR3 is TGCGCCAGCAGCCAGGCGACGGGGGCTCCGAATCAGCCCCAGCATTTT.

The chain uses TRBV9 and TRBJ2-2; no firm D call. Trimming pared 0 bases from V and 2 bases from J, leaving 8 bases between. Germline loops: CDR1 SGDLS, CDR2 YYNGEE. This CDR3 is 15 amino acids long. The CDR3 spells CASSVEVDNTGELFF. Here the CDR3 DNA reads TGTGCCAGCAGCGTAGAAGTTGACAACACCGGGGAGCTGTTTTTT.

This clonotype was seen at least ten times. The rearrangement joins TRBV6-5 to TRBJ2-5; possible D gene TRBD2, 6 bases. The CDR3 runs to 14 residues. Germline V gives CDR1 MNHEY, CDR2 SVGAGI. The V end was cut by 0 bases, the J end by 5 bases, with 10 bases between. For the CDR3, the DNA is TGTGCCAGCAGTTACTCGCTAGCGCAGGAGACCCAGTACTTC. Its protein is CASSYSLAQETQYF.

The rearrangement uses TRBV28 and TRBJ2-5; 7 bases are shared with TRBD1. V was clipped by 4 bases and J by 9 bases; unmatched bases: 8. This CDR3 contains 13 residues. Germline CDR1 and CDR2: MDHEN and SYDVKM. DNA for the CDR3: TGTGCCAGCAGTTCACAGGACAGGACGGCCCAGTACTTC. The encoded protein is CASSSQDRTAQYF.

This clonotype has a count of ten or more. The V gene is TRBV28, the J gene TRBJ2-1; 7 bases fit TRBD1. The CDR3 extends over 16 amino acids. Looked up from germline, CDR1 is MDHEN and CDR2 is SYDVKM. V trimming: 4 bases; J trimming: 6 bases; junction bases outside the gene matches: 12. DNA of the CDR3: TGTGCCAGCAGTTCATCGCCTAGGGGGCCGGGCAATGAGCAGTTCTTC. Translated: CASSSSPRGPGNEQFF. Variable domain in full (rest from reference TRBV28 and TRBJ2-1): DVKVTQSSRYLVKRTGEKVFLECVQDMDHENMFWYRQDPGLGLRLIYFSYDVKMKEKGDIPEGYSVSREKKERFSLILESASTNQTSMYLCASSSSPRGPGNEQFFGPGTRLTVL.

This chain connects TRBV19 to TRBJ1-5, with D possibly TRBD1 on 6 matching bases. The CDR3 runs 13 residues. Germline-derived CDR1 and CDR2 are LNHDA and SQIVND (reference sequence). Trimming removed 8 bases from V and 3 bases from J, with 11 bases in between. CDR3 DNA sequence: TGTGCCAGTTTGGACAGCATCAATCAGCCCCAGCATTTT. This codes for CASLDSINQPQHF.